The rows below give T cell receptor beta chains drawn from one sample of a study of shared clonotypes between healthy human individuals. Produced via immunoSEQ multiplex PCR; TCRdb's table is partial and in-frame only. The profile covers roughly 2.5 million clones, with over 85% appearing a single time and roughly 0.14% taken by the ten largest. Sequencing was done on a sample of naive CD4+ T cells sorted from blood. The origin of the receptors is a man between 18 and 29 years old in good health. The conserved cysteine and the conserved F or W are not part of the CDR3 here. The order of the fields is V gene, J gene, CDR3 protein.

TRBV30	TRBJ2-3	AWSGGFTPSSTDTQY
TRBV5-4	TRBJ2-2	ASSLRNTGELF
TRBV29-1	TRBJ1-3	SVGEQGHSGNTIY
TRBV6-6	TRBJ1-2	ASSLPPYGYT
TRBV9	TRBJ1-5	ASSVGGYSNQPQH
TRBV18	TRBJ2-7	ASSRIQGPGEQY
TRBV19	TRBJ1-2	ASSTPGAGPPNYGYT
TRBV5-1	TRBJ2-7	ASSQDGEAFRPSYEQY
TRBV6-6	TRBJ2-7	ASSRTGNYEQY
TRBV27	TRBJ2-7	ASSFWGPYEQY